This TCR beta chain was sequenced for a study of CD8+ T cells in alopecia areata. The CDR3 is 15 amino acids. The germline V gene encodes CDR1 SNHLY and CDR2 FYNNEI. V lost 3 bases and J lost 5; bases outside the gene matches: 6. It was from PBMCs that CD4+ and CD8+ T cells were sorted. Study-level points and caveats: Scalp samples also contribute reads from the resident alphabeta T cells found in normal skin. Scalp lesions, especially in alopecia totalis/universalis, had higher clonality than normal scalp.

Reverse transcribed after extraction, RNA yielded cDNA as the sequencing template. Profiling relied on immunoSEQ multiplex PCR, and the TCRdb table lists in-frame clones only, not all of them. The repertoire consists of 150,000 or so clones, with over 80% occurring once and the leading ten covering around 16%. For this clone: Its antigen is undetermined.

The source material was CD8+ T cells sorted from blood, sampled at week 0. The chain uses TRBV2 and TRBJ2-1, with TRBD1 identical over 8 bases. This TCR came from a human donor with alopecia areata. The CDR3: CASSDLTGVNNEQFF. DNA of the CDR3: TGTGCCAGCAGTGACCTGACAGGGGTCAACAATGAGCAGTTCTTC.